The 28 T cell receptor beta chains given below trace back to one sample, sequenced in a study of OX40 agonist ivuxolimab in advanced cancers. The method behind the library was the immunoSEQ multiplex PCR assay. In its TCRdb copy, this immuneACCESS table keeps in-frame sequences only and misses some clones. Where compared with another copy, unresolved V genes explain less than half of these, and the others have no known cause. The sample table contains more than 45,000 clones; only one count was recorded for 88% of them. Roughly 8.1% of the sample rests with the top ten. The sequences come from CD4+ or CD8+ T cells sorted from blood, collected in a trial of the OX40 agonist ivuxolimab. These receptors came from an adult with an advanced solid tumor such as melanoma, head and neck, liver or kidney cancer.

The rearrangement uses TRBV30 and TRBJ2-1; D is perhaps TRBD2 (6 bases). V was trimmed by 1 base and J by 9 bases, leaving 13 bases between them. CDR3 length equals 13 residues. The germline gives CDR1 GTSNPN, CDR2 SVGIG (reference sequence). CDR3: CAWSAGLEGEQFF. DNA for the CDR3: TGTGCCTGGAGTGCAGGGTTGGAGGGTGAGCAGTTCTTC. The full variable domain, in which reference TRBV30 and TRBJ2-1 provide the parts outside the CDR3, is SQTIHQWPATLVQPVGSPLSLECTVEGTSNPNLYWYRQAAGRGLQLLFYSVGIGQISSEVPQNLSASRPQDRQFILSSKKLLLSDSGFYLCAWSAGLEGEQFFGPGTRLTVL.

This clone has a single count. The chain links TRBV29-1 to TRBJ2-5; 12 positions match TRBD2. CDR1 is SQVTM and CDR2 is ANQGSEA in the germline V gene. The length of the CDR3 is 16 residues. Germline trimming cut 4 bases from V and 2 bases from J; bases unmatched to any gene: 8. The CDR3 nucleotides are TGCAGCGTTGTTCCTAGCGGGAGGGCCTGGCAAGAGACCCAGTACTTC. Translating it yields CSVVPSGRAWQETQYF. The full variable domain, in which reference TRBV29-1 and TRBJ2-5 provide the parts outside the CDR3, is SAVISQKPSRDICQRGTSLTIQCQVDSQVTMMFWYRQQPGQSLTLIATANQGSEATYESGFVIDKFPISRPNLTFSTLTVSNMSPEDSSIYLCSVVPSGRAWQETQYFGPGTRLLVL.

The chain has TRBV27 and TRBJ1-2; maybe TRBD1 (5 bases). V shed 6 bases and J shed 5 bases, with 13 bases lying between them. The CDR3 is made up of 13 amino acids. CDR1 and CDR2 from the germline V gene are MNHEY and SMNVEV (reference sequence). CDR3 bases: TGTGCCAGCAGGGGAGACAGAGCATATGGCTACACCTTC. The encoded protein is CASRGDRAYGYTF.

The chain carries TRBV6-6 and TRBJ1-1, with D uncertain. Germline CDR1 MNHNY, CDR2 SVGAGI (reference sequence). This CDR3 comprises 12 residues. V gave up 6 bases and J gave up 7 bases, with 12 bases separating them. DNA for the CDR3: TGTGCCAGCAGCTATCGGAGTATTGAAGCTTTCTTT. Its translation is CASSYRSIEAFF.

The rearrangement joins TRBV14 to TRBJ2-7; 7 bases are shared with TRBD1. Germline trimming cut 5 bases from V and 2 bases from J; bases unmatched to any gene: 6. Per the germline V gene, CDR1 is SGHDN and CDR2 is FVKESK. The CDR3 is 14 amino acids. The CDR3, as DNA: TGTGCCAGCAGCTTCCGGGACAGCCCCTACGAGCAGTACTTC. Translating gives CASSFRDSPYEQYF.

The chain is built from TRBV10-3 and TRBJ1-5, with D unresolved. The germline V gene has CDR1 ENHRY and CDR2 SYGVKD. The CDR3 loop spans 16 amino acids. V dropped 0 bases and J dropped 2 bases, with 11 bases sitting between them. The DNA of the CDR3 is TGTGCCATCAGTGAGTCGATAAGCGGTGGCAATCAGCCCCAGCATTTT. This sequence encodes CAISESISGGNQPQHF.

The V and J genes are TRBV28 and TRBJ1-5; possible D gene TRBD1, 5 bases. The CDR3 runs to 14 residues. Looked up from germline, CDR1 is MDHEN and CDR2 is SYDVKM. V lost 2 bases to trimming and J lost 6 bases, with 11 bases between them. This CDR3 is CASSLGQGFQPQHF. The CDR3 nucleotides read TGTGCCAGCAGTTTAGGGCAGGGTTTTCAGCCCCAGCATTTT.

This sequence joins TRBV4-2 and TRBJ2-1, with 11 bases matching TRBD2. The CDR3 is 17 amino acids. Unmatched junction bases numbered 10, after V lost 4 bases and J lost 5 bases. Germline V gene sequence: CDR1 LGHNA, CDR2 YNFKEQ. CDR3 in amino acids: CASSRYGTSGLHNEQFF. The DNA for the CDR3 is TGTGCCAGCAGCCGGTATGGGACTAGCGGACTTCACAATGAGCAGTTCTTC.

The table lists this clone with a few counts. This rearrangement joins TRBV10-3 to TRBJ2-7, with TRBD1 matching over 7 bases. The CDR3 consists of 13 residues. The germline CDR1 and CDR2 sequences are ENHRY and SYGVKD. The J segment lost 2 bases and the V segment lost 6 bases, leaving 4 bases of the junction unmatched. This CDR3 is CAIRTGTPYEQYF. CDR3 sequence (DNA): TGTGCCATCAGGACAGGGACCCCCTACGAGCAGTACTTC.

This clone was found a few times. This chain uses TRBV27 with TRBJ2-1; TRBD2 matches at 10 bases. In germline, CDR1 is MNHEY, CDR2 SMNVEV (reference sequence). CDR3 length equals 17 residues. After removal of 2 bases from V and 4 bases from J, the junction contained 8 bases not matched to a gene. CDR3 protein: CASSLAPWTSGYNEQFF. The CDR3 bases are TGTGCCAGCAGTTTAGCACCCTGGACTAGCGGTTACAATGAGCAGTTCTTC.

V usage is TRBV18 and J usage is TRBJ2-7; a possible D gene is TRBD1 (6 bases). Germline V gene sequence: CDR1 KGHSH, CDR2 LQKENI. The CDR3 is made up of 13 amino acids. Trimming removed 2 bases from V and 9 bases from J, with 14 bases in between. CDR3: CASSPGQNEGQYF. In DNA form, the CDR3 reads TGTGCCAGCTCACCAGGACAGAACGAAGGGCAGTACTTC.

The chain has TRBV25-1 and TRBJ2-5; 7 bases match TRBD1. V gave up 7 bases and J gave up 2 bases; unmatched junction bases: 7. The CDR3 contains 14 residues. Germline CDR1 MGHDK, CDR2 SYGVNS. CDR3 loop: CASTPRDRQETQYF. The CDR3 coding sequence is TGTGCCAGCACCCCTAGGGACAGACAAGAGACCCAGTACTTC.

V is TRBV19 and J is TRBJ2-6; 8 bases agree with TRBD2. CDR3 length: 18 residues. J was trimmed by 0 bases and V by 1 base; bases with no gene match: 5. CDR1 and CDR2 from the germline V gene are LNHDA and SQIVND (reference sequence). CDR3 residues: CASSIALAGFSGANVLTF. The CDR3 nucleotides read TGTGCCAGTAGTATAGCGCTAGCGGGTTTCTCTGGGGCCAACGTCCTGACTTTC.

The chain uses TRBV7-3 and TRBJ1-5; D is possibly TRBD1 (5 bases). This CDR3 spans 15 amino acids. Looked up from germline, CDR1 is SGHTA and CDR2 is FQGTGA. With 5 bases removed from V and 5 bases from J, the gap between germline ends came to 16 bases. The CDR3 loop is CASSGARVPDQPQHF. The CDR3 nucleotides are TGTGCCAGCAGCGGGGCCAGGGTGCCAGATCAGCCCCAGCATTTT.

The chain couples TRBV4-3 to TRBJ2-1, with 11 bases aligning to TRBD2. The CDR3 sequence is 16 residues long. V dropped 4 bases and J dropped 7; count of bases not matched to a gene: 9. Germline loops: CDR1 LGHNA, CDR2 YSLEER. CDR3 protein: CASSPGALAGGNEQFF. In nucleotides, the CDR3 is TGCGCCAGCAGCCCAGGGGCGCTAGCGGGAGGTAATGAGCAGTTCTTC.

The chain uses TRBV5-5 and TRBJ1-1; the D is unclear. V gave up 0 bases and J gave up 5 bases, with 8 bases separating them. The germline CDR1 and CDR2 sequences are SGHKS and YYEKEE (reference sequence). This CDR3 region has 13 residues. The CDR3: CASSLEGGTEAFF. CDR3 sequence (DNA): TGTGCCAGCAGCTTGGAGGGTGGGACTGAAGCTTTCTTT. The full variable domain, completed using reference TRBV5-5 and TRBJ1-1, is DAGVTQSPTHLIKTRGQQVTLRCSPISGHKSVSWYQQVLGQGPQFIFQYYEKEERGRGNFPDRFSARQFPNYSSELNVNALLLGDSALYLCASSLEGGTEAFFGQGTRLTVV.

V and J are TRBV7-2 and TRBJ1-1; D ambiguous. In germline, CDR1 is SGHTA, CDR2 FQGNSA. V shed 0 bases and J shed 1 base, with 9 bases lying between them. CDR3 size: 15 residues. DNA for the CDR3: TGTGCCAGCAGCTTAGCGAGTTTTAGGAACACTGAAGCTTTCTTT. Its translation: CASSLASFRNTEAFF.

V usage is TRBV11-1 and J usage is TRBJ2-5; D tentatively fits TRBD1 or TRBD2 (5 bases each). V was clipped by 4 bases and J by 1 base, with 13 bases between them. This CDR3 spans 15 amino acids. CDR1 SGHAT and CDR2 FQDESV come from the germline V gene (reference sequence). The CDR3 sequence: CASSYFGTAQETQYF. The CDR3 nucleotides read TGTGCCAGCAGCTACTTTGGGACGGCCCAAGAGACCCAGTACTTC. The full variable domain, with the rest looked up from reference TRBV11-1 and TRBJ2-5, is EAEVAQSPRYKITEKSQAVAFWCDPISGHATLYWYRQILGQGPELLVQFQDESVVDDSQLPKDRFSAERLKGVDSTLKIQPAELGDSAMYLCASSYFGTAQETQYFGPGTRLLVL.

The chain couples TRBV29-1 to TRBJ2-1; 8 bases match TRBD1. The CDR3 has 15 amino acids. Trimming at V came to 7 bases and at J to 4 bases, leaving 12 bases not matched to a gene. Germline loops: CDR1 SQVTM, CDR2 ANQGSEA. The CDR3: CSGQDHWTGYNEQFF. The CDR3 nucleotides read TGCAGCGGCCAAGACCATTGGACAGGGTACAATGAGCAGTTCTTC.

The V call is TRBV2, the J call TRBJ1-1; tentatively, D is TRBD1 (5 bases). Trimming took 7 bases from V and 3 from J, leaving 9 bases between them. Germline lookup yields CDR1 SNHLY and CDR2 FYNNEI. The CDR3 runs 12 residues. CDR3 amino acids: CASTGADTEAFF. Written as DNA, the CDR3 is TGTGCCAGCACTGGGGCGGACACTGAAGCTTTCTTT.

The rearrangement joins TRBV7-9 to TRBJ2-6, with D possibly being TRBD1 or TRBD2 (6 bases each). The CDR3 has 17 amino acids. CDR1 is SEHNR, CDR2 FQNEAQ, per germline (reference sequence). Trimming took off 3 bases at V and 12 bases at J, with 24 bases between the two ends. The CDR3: CASSFPRGSGGSVVLTF. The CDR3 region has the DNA TGTGCCAGCAGCTTCCCCCGGGGGTCTGGGGGCTCGGTCGTCCTGACTTTC.

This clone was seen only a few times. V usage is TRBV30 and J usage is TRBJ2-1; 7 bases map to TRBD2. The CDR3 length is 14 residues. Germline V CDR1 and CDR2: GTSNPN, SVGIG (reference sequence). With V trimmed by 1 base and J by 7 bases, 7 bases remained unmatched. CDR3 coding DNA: TGTGCCTGGAGTGCGAACGGGGGGAGGAATGAGCAGTTCTTC. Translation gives CAWSANGGRNEQFF. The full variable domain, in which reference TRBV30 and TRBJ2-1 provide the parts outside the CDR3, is SQTIHQWPATLVQPVGSPLSLECTVEGTSNPNLYWYRQAAGRGLQLLFYSVGIGQISSEVPQNLSASRPQDRQFILSSKKLLLSDSGFYLCAWSANGGRNEQFFGPGTRLTVL.

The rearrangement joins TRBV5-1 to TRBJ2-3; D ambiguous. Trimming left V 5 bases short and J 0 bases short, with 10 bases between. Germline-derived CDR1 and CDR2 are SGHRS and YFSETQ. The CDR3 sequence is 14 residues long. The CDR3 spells CASRVLGSTDTQYF. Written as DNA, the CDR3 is TGCGCCAGCAGGGTGCTAGGAAGCACAGATACGCAGTATTTT.

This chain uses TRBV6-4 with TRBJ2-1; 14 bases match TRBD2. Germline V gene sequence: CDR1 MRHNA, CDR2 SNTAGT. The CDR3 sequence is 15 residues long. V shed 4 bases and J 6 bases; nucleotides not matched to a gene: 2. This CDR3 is CASSGGLAGVNEQFF. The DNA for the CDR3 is TGTGCCAGCAGTGGGGGACTAGCGGGAGTCAATGAGCAGTTCTTC.

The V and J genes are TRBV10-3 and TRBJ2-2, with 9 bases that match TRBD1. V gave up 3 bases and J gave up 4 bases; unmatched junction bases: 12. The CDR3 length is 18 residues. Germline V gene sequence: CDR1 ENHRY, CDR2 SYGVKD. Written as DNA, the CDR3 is TGTGCCATCAGTGAAGTTCTACCGGGACAGGGAGTCACCGGGGAGCTGTTTTTT. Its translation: CAISEVLPGQGVTGELFF.

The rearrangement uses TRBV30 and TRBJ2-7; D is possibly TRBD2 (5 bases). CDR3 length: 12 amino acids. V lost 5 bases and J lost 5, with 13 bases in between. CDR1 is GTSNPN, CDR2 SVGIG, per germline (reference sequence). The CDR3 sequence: CAWLRTGDEQYF. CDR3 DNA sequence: TGTGCCTGGCTTAGGACTGGGGACGAGCAGTACTTC.

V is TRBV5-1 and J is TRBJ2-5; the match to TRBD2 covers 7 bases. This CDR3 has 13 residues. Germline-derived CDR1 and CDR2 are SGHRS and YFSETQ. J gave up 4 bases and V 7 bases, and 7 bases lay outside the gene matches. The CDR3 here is CASQRELGETQYF. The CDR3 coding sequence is TGCGCCAGCCAGCGGGAATTGGGAGAGACCCAGTACTTC.

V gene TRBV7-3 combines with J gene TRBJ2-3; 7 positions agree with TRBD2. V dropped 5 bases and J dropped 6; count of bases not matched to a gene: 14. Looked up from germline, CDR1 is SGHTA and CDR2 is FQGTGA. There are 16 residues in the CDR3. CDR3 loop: CASSPGTTGLSDTQYF. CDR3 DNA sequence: TGTGCCAGCAGCCCGGGGACTACAGGACTGTCTGATACGCAGTATTTT.